The 9 T cell receptor beta chains below were found in one sample sequenced in a study of CD8 T cells in ankylosing spondylitis. General study results and limits: Characteristic, it appeared, of ankylosing spondylitis blood was a TCR beta motif of seven or eight highly homologous variants.

No cognate antigen is known for these TCRs. Via MiXCR, TCRdb re-called the 5' RACE reads, giving one row per CDR3 protein. The sample consists of some 800,000 distinct CDR3 sequences, about an eighth of them appearing once. Input material: blood, either unsorted or a sorted T cell fraction (not recorded which). Receptor source: a male donor with ankylosing spondylitis.

This clonotype came up many times. V and J are TRBV5-1 and TRBJ1-1; TRBD1 agrees at 7 bases. The CDR3 contains 14 residues. V shed 4 bases and J 2 bases; nucleotides not matched to a gene: 5. CDR1 and CDR2 from the germline V gene are SGHRS and YFSETQ. CDR3 bases: TGCGCCAGCAGCACGGGACAGATCAACACTGAAGCTTTCTTT. Protein sequence: CASSTGQINTEAFF.

This clonotype turned up a few times. V and J are TRBV6-2 or TRBV6-3 and TRBJ2-2; 7 nucleotides line up with TRBD1. CDR3 length: 14 amino acids. The ends lost 5 bases at V and 8 bases at J; junction bases unmatched: 8. The germline gives CDR1 MNHEY, CDR2 SVGEGT. CDR3 amino acids: CASSDRDRGGELFF. The CDR3 DNA follows: TGTGCCAGCAGTGACCGGGACAGAGGAGGGGAGCTGTTTTTT.

The rearrangement uses TRBV6-2 or TRBV6-3 and TRBJ1-1; D not certain. CDR1 is MNHEY, CDR2 SVGEGT, per germline. Trimming removed 5 bases at V and 4 bases at J, with 11 bases between. CDR3 length: 13 residues. The DNA of the CDR3 is TGTGCCAGCAGTGACGGAAGGATCACTGAAGCTTTCTTT. This encodes CASSDGRITEAFF.

This clonotype was observed a few times. This chain joins TRBV7-2 and TRBJ2-7; D is ambiguous. The V end was cut by 4 bases, the J end by 3 bases, with 13 bases between. The germline V gene encodes CDR1 SGHTA and CDR2 FQGNSA. The CDR3 spans 14 residues. The CDR3 reads CASSSDGAIYEQYF. The CDR3 DNA sequence: TGTGCCAGCAGCTCGGACGGAGCTATCTACGAGCAGTACTTC.

Many counts were recorded for this clonotype. The gene calls are TRBV6-2 or TRBV6-3 and TRBJ2-7; 7 positions match TRBD2. There are 14 residues in the CDR3. The germline V gene has CDR1 MNHEY and CDR2 SVGEGT. V lost 6 bases, J lost 1 base, and 6 bases stayed unmatched. The CDR3 region is CASRASGGSYEQYF. The DNA of the CDR3 is TGTGCCAGCAGGGCGTCGGGGGGTTCCTACGAGCAGTACTTC.

This clonotype has at least ten counts. This sequence joins TRBV5-1 and TRBJ2-1, with D unresolved. This CDR3 spans 15 amino acids. V lost 0 bases, J lost 2 bases, and 9 bases lay in between. The V gene's germline CDR1 is SGHRS and CDR2 YFSETQ. The CDR3: CASSLGAVAYNEQFF. As DNA, the CDR3 is TGCGCCAGCAGCTTGGGGGCAGTAGCCTACAATGAGCAGTTCTTC. Full variable domain (outside the CDR3, taken from reference TRBV5-1 and TRBJ2-1): KAGVTQTPRYLIKTRGQQVTLSCSPISGHRSVSWYQQTPGQGLQFLFEYFSETQRNKGNFPGRFSGRQFSNSRSEMNVSTLELGDSALYLCASSLGAVAYNEQFFGPGTRLTVL.

The chain employs TRBV7-9 and TRBJ1-3, with TRBD1 matching 7 bases. The V gene end was trimmed by 8 bases and the J gene end by 2 bases; junction bases not matched to a gene: 3. This CDR3 region has 13 residues. CDR1 and CDR2 (germline): SEHNR, FQNEAQ (reference sequence). DNA of the CDR3: TGTGCCAGCGGCGGACAGGCTGGAAACACCATATATTTT. It yields the protein CASGGQAGNTIYF.

The chain recombines TRBV11-2 with TRBJ2-1; maybe TRBD2 (6 bases). The germline CDR1 and CDR2 sequences are SGHAT and FQNNGV. V lost 1 base and J 9 bases, leaving 16 bases between the germline ends. The length of the CDR3 is 15 residues. The CDR3, as DNA: TGTGCCAGCAGCTTAGCGGGGGATAGGGGAGTTGAGCAGTTCTTC. It translates to CASSLAGDRGVEQFF.

This sequence joins TRBV24-1 and TRBJ1-5, with 8 bases lining up with TRBD1. The germline V gene has CDR1 KGHDR and CDR2 SFDVKD. This CDR3 has 12 amino acids. Trimming took 7 bases from V and 10 from J; bases not matched to a gene: 5. The CDR3 loop is CATSDTGGPQHF. In DNA, the CDR3 is TGTGCCACCAGCGATACAGGGGGTCCCCAGCATTTT.